The present TCR beta chain was sequenced within a study of blood T cell repertoires in COVID-19. Trimming removed 3 bases from V and 0 bases from J, with 8 bases in between. The germline V gene encodes CDR1 LGHDT and CDR2 YNNKEL (reference sequence). This CDR3 has 14 residues. Clones were read by immunoSEQ multiplex PCR, and TCRdb kept only the in-frame ones, dropping some. This table holds about 300,000 clones, around nine tenths found once. Sequencing was carried out using peripheral blood. The TCR sequence derives from a woman in her twenties or thirties with COVID-19, enrolled during active disease. The chain combines TRBV3-1 (or the pseudogene TRBV3-2) with TRBJ1-2; possibly TRBD1 for D (6 bases). The CDR3 reads CASSQRGTNYGYTF. CDR3 coding DNA: TGTGCCAGCAGCCAGAGGGGGACTAACTATGGCTACACCTTC.